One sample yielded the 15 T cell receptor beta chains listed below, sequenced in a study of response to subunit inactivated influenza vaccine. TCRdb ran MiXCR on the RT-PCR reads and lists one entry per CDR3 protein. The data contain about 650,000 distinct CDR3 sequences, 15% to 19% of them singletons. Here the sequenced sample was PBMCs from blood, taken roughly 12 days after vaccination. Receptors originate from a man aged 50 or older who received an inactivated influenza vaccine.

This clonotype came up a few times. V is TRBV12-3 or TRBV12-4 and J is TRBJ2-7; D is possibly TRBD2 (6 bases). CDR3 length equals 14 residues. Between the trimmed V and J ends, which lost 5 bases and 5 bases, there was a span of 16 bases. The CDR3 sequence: CASSAGPQWNEQYF. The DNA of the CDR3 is TGTGCCAGCAGTGCGGGACCTCAGTGGAACGAGCAGTACTTC.

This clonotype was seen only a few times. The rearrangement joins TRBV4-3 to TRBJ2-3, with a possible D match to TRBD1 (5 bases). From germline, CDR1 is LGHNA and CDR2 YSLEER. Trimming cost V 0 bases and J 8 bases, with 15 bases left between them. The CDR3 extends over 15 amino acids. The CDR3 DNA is TGCGCCAGCAGCCAAGATGGCCAGCCCCAGGGTACGCAGTATTTT. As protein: CASSQDGQPQGTQYF.

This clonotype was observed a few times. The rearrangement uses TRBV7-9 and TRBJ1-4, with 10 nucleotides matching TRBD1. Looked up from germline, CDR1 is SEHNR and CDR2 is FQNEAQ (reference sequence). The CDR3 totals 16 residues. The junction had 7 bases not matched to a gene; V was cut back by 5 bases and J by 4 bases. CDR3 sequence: CASSPRRDRGNEKLFF. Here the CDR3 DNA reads TGTGCCAGCAGCCCACGAAGGGACAGGGGTAATGAAAAACTGTTTTTT.

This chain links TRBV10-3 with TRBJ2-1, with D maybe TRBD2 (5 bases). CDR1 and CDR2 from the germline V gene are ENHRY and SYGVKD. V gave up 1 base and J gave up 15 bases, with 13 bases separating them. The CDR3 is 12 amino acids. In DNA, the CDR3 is TGTGCCATCAGTGAGTTTGTCGGCGGGTGGTTCTTC. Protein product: CAISEFVGGWFF.

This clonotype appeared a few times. CDR3 DNA sequence: TGTGCCAGCAGCCTTGAAATAACGTTCGTCTCCTACGAGCAGTACTTC. This gives the protein CASSLEITFVSYEQYF. The J gene is TRBJ2-7, the V gene TRBV7-9, with unresolved D. Deletions cut 5 bases from V and 0 bases from J, with 17 bases between. Germline V gives CDR1 SEHNR, CDR2 FQNEAQ (reference sequence). The CDR3 contains 16 residues.

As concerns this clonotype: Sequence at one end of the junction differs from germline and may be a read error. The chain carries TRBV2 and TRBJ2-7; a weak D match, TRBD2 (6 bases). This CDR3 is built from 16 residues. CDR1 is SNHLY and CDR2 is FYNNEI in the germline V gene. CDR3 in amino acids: CASSASNPGVSHEQYF. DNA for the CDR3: TGTGCCAGCAGTGCATCGAATCCGGGAGTCTCCCACGAGCAGTACTTC.

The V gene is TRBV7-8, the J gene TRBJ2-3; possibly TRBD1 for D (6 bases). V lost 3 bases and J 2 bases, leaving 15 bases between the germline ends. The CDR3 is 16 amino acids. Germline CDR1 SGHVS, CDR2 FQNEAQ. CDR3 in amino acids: CASSLQGQTNTDTQYF. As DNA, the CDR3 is TGTGCCAGCAGCTTGCAAGGACAGACCAACACAGATACGCAGTATTTT.

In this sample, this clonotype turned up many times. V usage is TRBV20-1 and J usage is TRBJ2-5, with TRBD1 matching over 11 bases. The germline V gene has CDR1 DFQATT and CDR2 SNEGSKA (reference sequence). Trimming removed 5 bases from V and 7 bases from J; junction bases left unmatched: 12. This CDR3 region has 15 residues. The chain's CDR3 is CSAHAGTGGPTTQYF. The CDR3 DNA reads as TGCAGTGCTCACGCGGGGACAGGGGGGCCAACGACCCAGTACTTC.

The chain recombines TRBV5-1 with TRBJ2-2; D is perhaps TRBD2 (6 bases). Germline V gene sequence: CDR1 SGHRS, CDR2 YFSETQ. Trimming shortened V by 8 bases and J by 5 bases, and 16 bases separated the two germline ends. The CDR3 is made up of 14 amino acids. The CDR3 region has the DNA TGCGCCAGTCTGCCGGAGGGTCGGACCGGGGAGCTGTTTTTT. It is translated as CASLPEGRTGELFF. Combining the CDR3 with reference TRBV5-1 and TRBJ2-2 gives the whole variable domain KAGVTQTPRYLIKTRGQQVTLSCSPISGHRSVSWYQQTPGQGLQFLFEYFSETQRNKGNFPGRFSGRQFSNSRSEMNVSTLELGDSALYLCASLPEGRTGELFFGEGSRLTVL.

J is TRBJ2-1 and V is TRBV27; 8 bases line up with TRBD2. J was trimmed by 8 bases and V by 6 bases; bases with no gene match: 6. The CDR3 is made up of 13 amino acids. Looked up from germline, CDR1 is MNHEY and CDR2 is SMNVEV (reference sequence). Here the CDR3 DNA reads TGTGCCAGCAGCCATAGCGGGAAATATGAGCAGTTCTTC. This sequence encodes CASSHSGKYEQFF.

CDR3: CASTQIAGGRDEQFF. CDR3 bases: TGTGCCAGCACCCAAATAGCGGGGGGCCGCGATGAGCAGTTCTTC. This rearrangement joins TRBV7-9 to TRBJ2-1; 10 bases map to TRBD2. Trimming took 7 bases from V and 8 from J; bases not matched to a gene: 11. The length of the CDR3 is 15 residues. In germline, CDR1 is SEHNR, CDR2 FQNEAQ (reference sequence).

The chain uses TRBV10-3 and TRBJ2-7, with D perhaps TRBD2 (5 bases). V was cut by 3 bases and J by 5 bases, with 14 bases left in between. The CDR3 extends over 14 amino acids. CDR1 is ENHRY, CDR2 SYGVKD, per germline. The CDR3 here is CAISDDLRVDEQYF. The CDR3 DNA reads TGTGCCATCAGTGACGATTTGAGGGTCGACGAGCAGTACTTC.

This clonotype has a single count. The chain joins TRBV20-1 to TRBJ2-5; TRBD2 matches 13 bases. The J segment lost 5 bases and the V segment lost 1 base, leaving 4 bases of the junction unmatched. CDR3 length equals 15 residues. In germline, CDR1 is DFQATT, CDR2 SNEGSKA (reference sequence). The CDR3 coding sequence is TGCAGTGCTAGAGCAACTAGCGGGAGGGCGGAGACCCAGTACTTC. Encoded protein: CSARATSGRAETQYF.

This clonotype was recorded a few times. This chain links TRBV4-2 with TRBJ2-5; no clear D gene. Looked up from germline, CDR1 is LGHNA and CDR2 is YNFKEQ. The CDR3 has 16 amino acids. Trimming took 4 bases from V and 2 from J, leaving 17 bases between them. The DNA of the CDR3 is TGTGCCAGCAGCCCCGCAGGACGCGGAGCGCAAGAGACCCAGTACTTC. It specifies CASSPAGRGAQETQYF.

This CDR3 is CASSKEETSGGPETQYF. CDR3 coding DNA: TGTGCCAGCAGCAAAGAGGAGACTAGCGGGGGGCCTGAGACCCAGTACTTC. This chain joins TRBV21-1 and TRBJ2-5; the table names TRBD2, a call not compared with the DNA. TRBV21-1 represents a pseudogene. The CDR3 spans 17 residues.